This T cell receptor (beta chain) was identified in a study of patients and donors after allogeneic stem cell transplantation. Germline-derived CDR1 and CDR2 are MNHNS and SASEGT. Between the trimmed V and J ends, which lost 2 bases and 1 base, there was a span of 11 bases. The length of the CDR3 is 15 residues. A few counts support this clonotype. One entry per CDR3 protein results from TCRdb running MiXCR on the RT-PCR reads. Seen here are 200,000 to 250,000 distinct CDR3 sequences, around 41% observed once, and the top ten hold approximately 10%. The specimen was blood, either unsorted or a sorted T cell fraction (not recorded which). The J gene is TRBJ1-1, the V gene TRBV6-1; D possibly corresponds to TRBD1 (5 bases). The clonotype comes from a human donor who was either an allogeneic HSCT recipient or a stem cell or donor lymphocyte infusion donor (not recorded which). It is not recorded whose cells these are; they may come from a transplant donor. The CDR3 protein is CASSEYVGGNTEAFF. CDR3 coding DNA: TGTGCCAGCAGTGAATACGTCGGGGGGAACACTGAAGCTTTCTTT.